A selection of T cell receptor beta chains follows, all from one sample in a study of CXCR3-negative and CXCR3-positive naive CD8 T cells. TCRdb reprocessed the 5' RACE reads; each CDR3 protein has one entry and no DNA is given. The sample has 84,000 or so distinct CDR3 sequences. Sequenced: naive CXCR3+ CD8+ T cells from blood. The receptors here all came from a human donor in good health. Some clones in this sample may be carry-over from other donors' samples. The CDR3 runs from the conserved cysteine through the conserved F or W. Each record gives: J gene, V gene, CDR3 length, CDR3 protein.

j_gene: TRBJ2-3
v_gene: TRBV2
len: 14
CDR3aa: CASSEQSERNTQYF

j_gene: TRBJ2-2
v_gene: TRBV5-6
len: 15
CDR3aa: CASSLDRSPTEELFF

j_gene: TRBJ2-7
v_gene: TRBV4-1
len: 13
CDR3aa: CASSQGRGDEQYF

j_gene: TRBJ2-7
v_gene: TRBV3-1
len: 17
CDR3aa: CASSQEGLGWRSYEQYF

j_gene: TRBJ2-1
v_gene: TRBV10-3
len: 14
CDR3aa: CAISGGLEGNQQFF

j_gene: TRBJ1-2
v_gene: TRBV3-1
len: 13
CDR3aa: CASSQVAFWGYTF

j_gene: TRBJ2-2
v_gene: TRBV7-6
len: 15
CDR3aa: CASSRVTGLPGELFF

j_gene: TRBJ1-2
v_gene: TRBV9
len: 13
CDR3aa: CASSVAVGMSYTF

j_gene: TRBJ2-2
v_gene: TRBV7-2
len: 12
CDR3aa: CALSPDTGELFF

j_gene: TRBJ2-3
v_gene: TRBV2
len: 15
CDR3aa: CASVSTGSSTDTQYF

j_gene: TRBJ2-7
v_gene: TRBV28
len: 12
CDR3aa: CASSLEGWEQYF

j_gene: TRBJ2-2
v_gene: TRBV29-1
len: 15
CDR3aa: CSVTDGTSGTGELFF

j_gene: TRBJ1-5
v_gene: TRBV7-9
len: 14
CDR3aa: CASSLDESNQPQHF

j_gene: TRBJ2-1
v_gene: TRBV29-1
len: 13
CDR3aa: CSDDRGLGNEQFF

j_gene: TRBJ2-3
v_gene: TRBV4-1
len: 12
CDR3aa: CASSQDGDTQYF

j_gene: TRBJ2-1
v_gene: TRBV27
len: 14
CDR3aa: CASSFISGGNEQFF

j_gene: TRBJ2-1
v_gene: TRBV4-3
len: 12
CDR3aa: CASSQAGGEQFF

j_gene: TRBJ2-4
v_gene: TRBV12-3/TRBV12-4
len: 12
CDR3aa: CASSFPTSLQYF

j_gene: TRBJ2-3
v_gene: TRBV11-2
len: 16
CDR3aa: CASSLAAGGYTDTQYF

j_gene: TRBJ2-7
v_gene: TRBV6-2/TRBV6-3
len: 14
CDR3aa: CASISGTGMDEQYF

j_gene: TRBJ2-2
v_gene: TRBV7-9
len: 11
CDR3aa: CASIGTGELFF

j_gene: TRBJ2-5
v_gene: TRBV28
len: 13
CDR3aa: CASSTDPEETQYF

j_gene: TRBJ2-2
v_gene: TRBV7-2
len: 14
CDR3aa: CASSQAVNTGELFF